This T cell receptor (beta chain) was identified in a study of blood T cell repertoires in COVID-19 (dated by TCRdb to 2018 to 2020). Broadly, across the study: The collaborator samples originated in the United States, Italy and Spain and spanned the acute and convalescent phases of COVID-19. Where HLA class I and class II types were available, the types were taken from metadata supplied by the sample provider, not from assay-based typing. A freely available public database, intended as a resource for researchers studying the immune response to SARS-CoV-2, is where the repertoires were released. The dataset comprised deeply sampled blood TCRbeta repertoires from subjects exposed to, actively infected with, or recovered from COVID-19. Nearly every sample came with metadata listing a de-identified subject ID, COVID-19 status, age in years and sex. The material from the prospective study consisted of cDNA or gDNA derived from T cells, B-cell-depleted T cells, or PBMCs. Samples came from the ongoing ImmuneRACE study (first 160 participants) plus 1,254 subjects from 6 global collaborators. General conclusions and limits of the study: How much clinical and demographic metadata was included differed by source and by participant, and the metadata was provided uncurated.

Trimming removed 4 bases from V and 2 bases from J, leaving 21 bases between the germline ends. CDR1 and CDR2 were assigned from the germline V gene as SGHRS and YFSETQ. The CDR3 starts with the cysteine, ends with the phenylalanine, and has 17 residues. The read is trimmed to its CDR3 DNA, 51 bases read in frame from base 1. One collaborating source in Seattle enrolled patients while the patients were actively infected and followed the patients over time throughout the course of disease. Each collaborating institution followed its own protocols to collect whole blood in K2EDTA tubes. For TCRbeta analysis, collaborators shipped samples as frozen whole blood, isolated PBMCs, or DNA extracted from either of those sample types. TCRbeta CDR3 regions were amplified from genomic DNA by means of the immunoSEQ Assay, a bias-controlled multiplex PCR. The source study handled its data this way. The number of nucleated cells in each sample was estimated from the amplification of reference gene primers within the assay. Sequence reads were collapsed and filtered to measure the absolute abundance of every unique TCRbeta CDR3 rearrangement. For each sample, productive Simpson clonality was calculated by taking the square root of Simpson's diversity index across productive rearrangements. Not all clones reach the TCRdb copy of this immuneACCESS table, which keeps in-frame sequences only. Checked studies attribute under half of the gap to unresolved V genes and leave the rest unexplained. For V, J and clone size, that table is used; D and trimming come from the DNA. The sample includes around 250,000 clones, with approximately 89% observed a single time. The ten largest clones take up approximately 10% of the sample.

As for this clone: Its target antigen remains unknown. No much larger clonotype is one base removed from it; base qualities were not supplied.

The source is a woman aged 70-85 years with COVID-19, enrolled during active disease. The chain is made from TRBV5-1 and TRBJ1-1; D gene: possibly TRBD1, on 5 matching bases. Material: peripheral blood. The CDR3 protein is CASSMARESLLNTEAFF. The DNA is as follows: TGCGCCAGCAGCATGGCCAGGGAATCCCTCCTAAACACTGAAGCTTTCTTT.